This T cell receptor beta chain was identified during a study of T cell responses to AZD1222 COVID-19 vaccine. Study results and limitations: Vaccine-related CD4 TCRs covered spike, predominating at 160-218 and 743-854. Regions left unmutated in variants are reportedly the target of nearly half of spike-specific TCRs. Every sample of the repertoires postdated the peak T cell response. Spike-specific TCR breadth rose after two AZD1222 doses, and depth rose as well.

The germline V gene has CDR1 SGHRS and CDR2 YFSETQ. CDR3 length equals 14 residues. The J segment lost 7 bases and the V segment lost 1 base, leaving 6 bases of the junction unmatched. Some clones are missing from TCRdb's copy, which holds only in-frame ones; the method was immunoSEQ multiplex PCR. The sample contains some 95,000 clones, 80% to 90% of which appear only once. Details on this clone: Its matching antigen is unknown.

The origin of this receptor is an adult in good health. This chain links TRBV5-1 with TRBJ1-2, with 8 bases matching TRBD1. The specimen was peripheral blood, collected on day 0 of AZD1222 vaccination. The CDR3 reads CASSLISGGSGYTF. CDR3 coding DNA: TGCGCCAGCAGCTTGATTTCAGGGGGCAGTGGCTACACCTTC.